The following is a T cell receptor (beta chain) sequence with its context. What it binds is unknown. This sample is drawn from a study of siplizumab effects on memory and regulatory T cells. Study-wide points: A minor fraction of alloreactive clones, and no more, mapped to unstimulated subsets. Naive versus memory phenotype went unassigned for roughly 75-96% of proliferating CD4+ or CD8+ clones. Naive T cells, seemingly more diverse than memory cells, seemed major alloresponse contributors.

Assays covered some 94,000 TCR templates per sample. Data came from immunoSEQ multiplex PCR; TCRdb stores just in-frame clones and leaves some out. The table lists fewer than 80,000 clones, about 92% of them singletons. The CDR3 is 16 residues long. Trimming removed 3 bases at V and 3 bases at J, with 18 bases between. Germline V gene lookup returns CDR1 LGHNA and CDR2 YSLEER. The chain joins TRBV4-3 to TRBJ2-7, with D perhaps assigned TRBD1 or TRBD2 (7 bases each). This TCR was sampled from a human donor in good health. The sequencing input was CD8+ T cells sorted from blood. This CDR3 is CASSQGGTATGYEQYF. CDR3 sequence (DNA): TGCGCCAGCAGCCAGGGGGGGACAGCCACCGGCTACGAGCAGTACTTC.